A few counts support the clone carrying this TCR beta chain. Its specificity is not known. This sample stems from a study of T-cell memory formation after mild COVID-19. Overall study context: TCR clusters were largely donor specific.

TCR alpha and TCR beta cDNA libraries carrying sample barcodes and UMIs were produced by 5'RACE using constant-segment primers. TCRdb itself ran the 5' RACE reads through MiXCR, one entry per CDR3 protein. The sample includes hundreds of thousands of distinct CDR3 sequences, about 20% of them seen just once. Study-wide points: The CD4+ clones that contracted clustered mainly within CM and EM, and the CD8+ clones concentrated in EMRA. Day 15 to 85 contracting clones showed balanced CD4/CD8; later expanders leaned CD4+.

Per the germline V gene, CDR1 is LGHNA and CDR2 is YSLEER. Trimming shortened V by 0 bases and J by 6 bases, and 12 bases separated the two germline ends. CDR3 length: 15 residues. The sequence came from an adult woman who had mild COVID-19 (a few samples of this study predate the infection). Cell type and time point are not known. V usage is TRBV4-3 and J usage is TRBJ1-5; TRBD1 might be the D (6 bases). The sample comprised PBMCs or a T cell subset sorted from them (not recorded which). The chain's CDR3 is CASSQEAGGGQPQHF. The DNA for the CDR3 is TGCGCCAGCAGCCAAGAGGCAGGAGGGGGTCAGCCCCAGCATTTT.